This is a list of T cell receptor beta chains from one sample in a study of CD8 T cells in ankylosing spondylitis. TCRdb called the 5' RACE reads again in MiXCR, with one record for every CDR3 protein. The sample has around 430,000 distinct CDR3 sequences, 17% seen once. Material: blood, either unsorted or a sorted T cell fraction (not recorded which). These TCRs come from a male donor with ankylosing spondylitis. The CDR3 runs from the conserved cysteine through the conserved F or W. Each record gives: clone size, D gene, J gene, V gene, CDR3 protein, CDR3 DNA. The D gene is left open where the match is weak. A row's size may be missing; if present it is once, few, many or a size class.

clone size: NA
D gene: NA
J gene: TRBJ1-3
V gene: TRBV6-1
CDR3 protein: CATQSGRAGNTIYF
CDR3 DNA: TGTGCCACCCAAAGCGGCAGGGCAGGAAACACCATATATTTT

clone size: NA
D gene: NA
J gene: TRBJ1-2
V gene: TRBV7-9
CDR3 protein: CASSPKQTGNYGYTF
CDR3 DNA: TGTGCCAGCAGCCCAAAGCAAACGGGGAACTATGGCTACACCTTC

clone size: many
D gene: TRBD1
J gene: TRBJ1-2
V gene: TRBV14
CDR3 protein: CASATGKGYGYTF
CDR3 DNA: TGTGCCAGCGCGACAGGGAAGGGCTATGGCTACACCTTC

clone size: few
D gene: TRBD2
J gene: TRBJ2-2
V gene: TRBV6-4
CDR3 protein: CASTAGANTGELFF
CDR3 DNA: TGTGCCAGCACAGCGGGGGCGAACACCGGGGAGCTGTTTTTT

clone size: NA
D gene: NA
J gene: TRBJ2-7
V gene: TRBV27
CDR3 protein: CASSPRGRSPYEQYF
CDR3 DNA: TGTGCCAGCAGTCCCAGGGGGAGGTCCCCCTACGAGCAGTACTTC

clone size: many
D gene: TRBD2
J gene: TRBJ2-7
V gene: TRBV12-3/TRBV12-4
CDR3 protein: CASSLGTSGGYEQYF
CDR3 DNA: TGTGCCAGCAGTTTAGGGACTAGCGGGGGCTACGAGCAGTACTTC

clone size: few
D gene: NA
J gene: TRBJ1-5
V gene: TRBV6-5
CDR3 protein: CASSYSRIQPQHF
CDR3 DNA: TGTGCCAGCAGTTACTCGCGAATTCAGCCCCAGCATTTT

clone size: NA
D gene: TRBD2
J gene: TRBJ2-1
V gene: TRBV29-1
CDR3 protein: CSALSRGGKDGSYNEQFF
CDR3 DNA: TGCAGCGCCCTGAGTCGCGGGGGGAAAGACGGCTCCTACAATGAGCAGTTCTTC

clone size: few
D gene: TRBD2
J gene: TRBJ2-3
V gene: TRBV29-1
CDR3 protein: CSADSGGALLSTDTQYF
CDR3 DNA: TGCAGCGCCGATAGCGGGGGGGCCCTCTTAAGCACAGATACGCAGTATTTT

clone size: NA
D gene: NA
J gene: TRBJ1-3
V gene: TRBV12-3/TRBV12-4
CDR3 protein: CASSPRRKGGNTIYF
CDR3 DNA: TGTGCCAGCAGCCCACGACGGAAGGGAGGAAACACCATATATTTT

clone size: NA
D gene: NA
J gene: TRBJ2-7
V gene: TRBV6-1
CDR3 protein: CASSPAKTYEQYF
CDR3 DNA: TGTGCCAGCAGTCCTGCCAAGACCTACGAGCAGTACTTC

clone size: NA
D gene: TRBD1
J gene: TRBJ2-7
V gene: TRBV9
CDR3 protein: CASSVAAGGEYEQYF
CDR3 DNA: TGTGCCAGCAGCGTAGCGGCAGGGGGAGAGTACGAGCAGTACTTC

clone size: NA
D gene: TRBD1
J gene: TRBJ2-1
V gene: TRBV2
CDR3 protein: CASSEEDRAPFF
CDR3 DNA: TGTGCCAGCAGTGAAGAGGACAGGGCGCCGTTCTTC

clone size: NA
D gene: NA
J gene: TRBJ2-2
V gene: TRBV7-2
CDR3 protein: CASSRLASTGELFFF
CDR3 DNA: NA

clone size: NA
D gene: TRBD2
J gene: TRBJ2-3
V gene: TRBV20-1
CDR3 protein: CSARDPSSGSSTDTQYF
CDR3 DNA: TGCAGTGCTAGAGACCCCTCTAGCGGGTCTAGCACAGATACGCAGTATTTT

clone size: NA
D gene: TRBD1
J gene: TRBJ1-3
V gene: TRBV2
CDR3 protein: CASSLDRADSGNTIYF
CDR3 DNA: TGTGCCAGCAGCCTTGACAGGGCCGACTCTGGAAACACCATATATTTT

clone size: NA
D gene: NA
J gene: TRBJ2-2
V gene: TRBV7-9
CDR3 protein: CASSLVGPGELFF
CDR3 DNA: TGTGCCAGCAGCTTAGTCGGACCCGGGGAGCTGTTTTTT

clone size: NA
D gene: TRBD1
J gene: TRBJ1-2
V gene: TRBV6-2/TRBV6-3
CDR3 protein: CASRTPRTGGGYTF
CDR3 DNA: TGTGCCAGCAGAACCCCGCGGACAGGGGGTGGCTACACCTTC

clone size: NA
D gene: NA
J gene: TRBJ1-6
V gene: TRBV7-2
CDR3 protein: CASSLWQGGRSPLHF
CDR3 DNA: TGTGCCAGCAGCTTATGGCAGGGAGGGCGGTCACCCCTCCACTTT

clone size: few
D gene: NA
J gene: TRBJ2-3
V gene: TRBV7-2
CDR3 protein: CASSLGGRDTDTQYF
CDR3 DNA: TGTGCCAGCAGCTTAGGAGGGCGTGACACAGATACGCAGTATTTT

clone size: NA
D gene: NA
J gene: TRBJ1-1
V gene: TRBV20-1
CDR3 protein: CSASLGGAEAEAFF
CDR3 DNA: TGCAGTGCGAGTCTTGGTGGGGCCGAGGCTGAAGCTTTCTTT

clone size: few
D gene: TRBD1
J gene: TRBJ1-5
V gene: TRBV15
CDR3 protein: CATSREGQGAIANQPQHF
CDR3 DNA: TGTGCCACCAGCAGGGAGGGACAGGGCGCCATAGCAAATCAGCCCCAGCATTTT

clone size: many
D gene: TRBD1
J gene: TRBJ2-2
V gene: TRBV7-9
CDR3 protein: CATGQGAATGELFF
CDR3 DNA: TGTGCCACCGGACAGGGGGCGGCCACCGGGGAGCTGTTTTTT

clone size: NA
D gene: NA
J gene: TRBJ2-7
V gene: TRBV7-8
CDR3 protein: CASSLAGVSSYEQYF
CDR3 DNA: TGTGCCAGCAGCTTAGCAGGGGTTAGCTCCTACGAGCAGTACTTC

clone size: few
D gene: NA
J gene: TRBJ2-7
V gene: TRBV7-2
CDR3 protein: CASSESPATHYEQYF
CDR3 DNA: TGTGCCAGCAGCGAAAGCCCGGCTACTCACTACGAGCAGTACTTC

clone size: NA
D gene: NA
J gene: TRBJ1-1
V gene: TRBV30
CDR3 protein: CAWSIGGVGAEAFF
CDR3 DNA: TGTGCCTGGAGTATTGGGGGGGTGGGTGCTGAAGCTTTCTTT

clone size: NA
D gene: NA
J gene: TRBJ2-7
V gene: TRBV20-1
CDR3 protein: CSARPSNSYEQYF
CDR3 DNA: TGCAGTGCTAGACCGAGTAACTCCTACGAGCAGTACTTC

clone size: NA
D gene: TRBD1
J gene: TRBJ1-3
V gene: TRBV9
CDR3 protein: CASSVVGTGGLPNGNTIYF
CDR3 DNA: TGTGCCAGCAGCGTAGTAGGGACAGGGGGACTCCCCAATGGAAACACCATATATTTT

clone size: NA
D gene: NA
J gene: TRBJ2-1
V gene: TRBV6-1
CDR3 protein: CASSRDSPPEQFF
CDR3 DNA: TGTGCCAGCAGTCGGGACTCCCCCCCTGAGCAGTTCTTC

clone size: NA
D gene: TRBD2
J gene: TRBJ2-3
V gene: TRBV29-1
CDR3 protein: CSAEGTSGTDTQYF
CDR3 DNA: TGCAGCGCCGAGGGGACTAGTGGCACAGATACGCAGTATTTT

clone size: NA
D gene: NA
J gene: TRBJ2-6
V gene: TRBV18
CDR3 protein: CASSSVFSGANVLTF
CDR3 DNA: TGTGCCAGCTCATCAGTTTTCTCTGGGGCCAACGTCCTGACTTTC

clone size: NA
D gene: NA
J gene: TRBJ1-2
V gene: TRBV4-1
CDR3 protein: CASSQEGAGRYLGGYTF
CDR3 DNA: TGCGCCAGCAGCCAAGAAGGGGCGGGAAGGTATTTAGGTGGCTACACCTTC

clone size: NA
D gene: TRBD2
J gene: TRBJ2-4
V gene: TRBV6-1
CDR3 protein: CASSEKNSGGHGPKNIQYF
CDR3 DNA: TGTGCCAGCAGTGAAAAAAATAGCGGGGGGCACGGCCCCAAAAACATTCAGTACTTC

clone size: NA
D gene: TRBD2
J gene: TRBJ2-1
V gene: TRBV7-9
CDR3 protein: CASSRLAGVPYNEQFF
CDR3 DNA: TGTGCCAGCAGCCGACTAGCGGGAGTTCCCTACAATGAGCAGTTCTTC

clone size: NA
D gene: TRBD1
J gene: TRBJ2-2
V gene: TRBV5-5
CDR3 protein: CASSATPGTGVNTGELFF
CDR3 DNA: TGTGCCAGCAGCGCCACCCCCGGGACAGGGGTGAACACCGGGGAGCTGTTTTTT

clone size: NA
D gene: TRBD1
J gene: TRBJ2-2
V gene: TRBV7-2
CDR3 protein: CASSGTADNTGELFF
CDR3 DNA: TGTGCCAGCAGTGGGACAGCAGATAACACCGGGGAGCTGTTTTTT

clone size: few
D gene: NA
J gene: TRBJ2-1
V gene: TRBV20-1
CDR3 protein: CSARGEGRPNEQFF
CDR3 DNA: TGCAGTGCTAGAGGAGAGGGACGGCCCAATGAGCAGTTCTTC

clone size: NA
D gene: NA
J gene: TRBJ1-5
V gene: TRBV7-9
CDR3 protein: CASIHPGRYSNQPQHF
CDR3 DNA: TGTGCCAGCATCCACCCAGGGAGATATAGCAATCAGCCCCAGCATTTT

clone size: many
D gene: NA
J gene: TRBJ2-1
V gene: TRBV5-1
CDR3 protein: CASSLVQGNYKFF
CDR3 DNA: TGCGCCAGCAGCTTAGTACAGGGTAATTATAAGTTCTTC

clone size: few
D gene: NA
J gene: TRBJ2-1
V gene: TRBV7-3
CDR3 protein: CASSLSGHYNEQFF
CDR3 DNA: TGTGCCAGCAGCTTAAGCGGGCACTACAATGAGCAGTTCTTC

clone size: NA
D gene: NA
J gene: TRBJ1-1
V gene: TRBV9
CDR3 protein: CARGPDRDRLLQGTEAFF
CDR3 DNA: TGTGCCAGGGGCCCAGATCGAGACAGACTGCTCCAAGGCACTGAAGCTTTCTTT